This passage covers 26 T cell receptor beta chains from one sample sequenced in a study of T cells after yellow fever vaccination. MiXCR was run by TCRdb on the 5' RACE reads, yielding one entry per CDR3 protein. The repertoire holds 200,000 to 300,000 distinct CDR3 sequences, with about 7.1% as singletons. The material was CD4+ T cells sorted from PBMCs, obtained 15 days after the yellow fever booster vaccination. These receptors all come from a man aged 25 to 40 who received the YFV17D yellow fever vaccine.

This chain links TRBV5-1 with TRBJ2-7; 10 bases match TRBD1. Trimming took 5 bases from V and 5 from J; bases not matched to a gene: 4. CDR1 and CDR2 (germline): SGHRS, YFSETQ. CDR3 length equals 13 residues. The DNA for the CDR3 is TGCGCCAGCAGAGGACAGGGGGAACACGAGCAGTACTTC. Its protein is CASRGQGEHEQYF.

V usage is TRBV20-1 and J usage is TRBJ2-5; perhaps TRBD2 as D (6 bases). This CDR3 region has 13 residues. V was trimmed by 3 bases and J by 1 base, leaving 9 bases between them. Per the germline V gene, CDR1 is DFQATT and CDR2 is SNEGSKA (reference sequence). The CDR3 nucleotides are TGCAGTGCTAGGGGGGAGGCCCAAGAGACCCAGTACTTC. It is translated as CSARGEAQETQYF.

V and J are TRBV4-3 and TRBJ2-7; 9 bases fit TRBD1. V lost 4 bases and J lost 2; bases outside the gene matches: 6. The CDR3 is made up of 15 amino acids. Germline V CDR1 and CDR2: LGHNA, YSLEER. CDR3 in DNA: TGCGCCAGCAGCCGCGGGGGACAGGGTACCTACGAGCAGTACTTC. This encodes CASSRGGQGTYEQYF.

This clonotype came up many times. The chain has TRBV4-2 and TRBJ2-7, with 7 bases identical to TRBD1. The V and J ends lost 0 bases and 1 base, in that order; junction bases with no gene match: 3. This CDR3 is 15 amino acids long. CDR1 and CDR2 from the germline V gene are LGHNA and YNFKEQ. This chain's CDR3 is CASSQDQQGSYEQYF. Written as DNA, the CDR3 is TGTGCCAGCAGCCAAGATCAACAGGGGTCCTACGAGCAGTACTTC.

The V call is TRBV29-1, the J call TRBJ2-3; TRBD2 matches at 9 bases. CDR1 SQVTM and CDR2 ANQGSEA come from the germline V gene. This CDR3 comprises 12 residues. The CDR3 reads CSTLSGSDTQYF. CDR3 nucleotide sequence: TGCAGTACCCTTAGCGGGAGCGATACGCAGTATTTT.

This clonotype was detected many times. V and J are TRBV14 and TRBJ2-1; D is ambiguous. V was clipped by 4 bases and J by 8 bases, with 12 bases between them. This CDR3 spans 13 amino acids. CDR1 is SGHDN and CDR2 is FVKESK in the germline V gene. The CDR3 is CASSRAGSHEQFF. The CDR3 bases are TGTGCCAGCAGCCGAGCTGGGTCCCATGAGCAGTTCTTC. Variable domain in full (rest from reference TRBV14 and TRBJ2-1): EAGVTQFPSHSVIEKGQTVTLRCDPISGHDNLYWYRRVMGKEIKFLLHFVKESKQDESGMPNNRFLAERTGGTYSTLKVQPAELEDSGVYFCASSRAGSHEQFFGPGTRLTVL.

This clonotype was seen ten or more times. Here the CDR3 reads CASRPNLAGSQFF. The CDR3 DNA reads TGCGCCAGCAGACCGAACTTAGCGGGATCGCAGTTCTTC. V is TRBV10-1 and J is TRBJ2-1, with 8 positions matching TRBD2. The germline CDR1 and CDR2 sequences are WNHNN and SYGVQD (reference sequence). This CDR3 is 13 amino acids long. The J segment lost 12 bases and the V segment lost 6 bases, leaving 10 bases of the junction unmatched.

The chain couples TRBV7-3 to TRBJ2-3; 8 bases fit TRBD2. Germline CDR1 and CDR2: SGHTA and FQGTGA. CDR3 length: 15 residues. J was trimmed by 0 bases and V by 5 bases; bases with no gene match: 4. This CDR3 is CASSRLASSTDTQYF. Written as DNA, the CDR3 is TGTGCCAGCAGCCGACTAGCGTCTAGCACAGATACGCAGTATTTT.

V is TRBV14 and J is TRBJ2-3; D possibly corresponds to TRBD1 (6 bases). V lost 3 bases to trimming and J lost 2 bases, with 9 bases between them. The V gene's germline CDR1 is SGHDN and CDR2 FVKESK. The CDR3 runs to 14 residues. The CDR3 nucleotides are TGTGCCAGCAGCCAGAGGGGACACACAGATACGCAGTATTTT. It yields the protein CASSQRGHTDTQYF.

This clonotype was detected a few times. The V gene is TRBV3-1, the J gene TRBJ2-1; D may be TRBD2 (5 bases). V lost 4 bases and J lost 10, with 11 bases in between. CDR3 size: 12 residues. Per germline, CDR1 LGHDT and CDR2 YNNKEL (reference sequence). CDR3: CASSPGSGEQFF. The CDR3 region has the DNA TGTGCCAGCAGCCCAGGTTCGGGGGAGCAGTTCTTC.

This clonotype was recorded at least ten times. The chain joins TRBV11-2 to TRBJ2-1, with TRBD2 matching over 9 bases. Germline-derived CDR1 and CDR2 are SGHAT and FQNNGV. This CDR3 spans 15 amino acids. Trimming took 0 bases from V and 7 from J; bases not matched to a gene: 4. DNA of the CDR3: TGTGCCAGCAGCTTAGACCGTCTAGCGGGAAATGAGCAGTTCTTC. It codes for CASSLDRLAGNEQFF. The whole variable domain, filled in from reference TRBV11-2 and TRBJ2-1, reads EAGVAQSPRYKIIEKRQSVAFWCNPISGHATLYWYQQILGQGPKLLIQFQNNGVVDDSQLPKDRFSAERLKGVDSTLKIQPAKLEDSAVYLCASSLDRLAGNEQFFGPGTRLTVL.

This clonotype was picked up a small number of times. The genes are TRBV5-5 and TRBJ2-5; 8 bases agree with TRBD2. This CDR3 comprises 17 residues. Germline V lookup: CDR1 SGHKS, CDR2 YYEKEE (reference sequence). V gave up 3 bases and J gave up 5 bases; unmatched junction bases: 15. CDR3 region: CASSSGEYLAGGETQYF. The CDR3 DNA sequence: TGTGCCAGCAGCTCTGGGGAATACCTAGCGGGCGGGGAGACCCAGTACTTC. The variable domain in full, with the rest retrieved from reference TRBV5-5 and TRBJ2-5, is DAGVTQSPTHLIKTRGQQVTLRCSPISGHKSVSWYQQVLGQGPQFIFQYYEKEERGRGNFPDRFSARQFPNYSSELNVNALLLGDSALYLCASSSGEYLAGGETQYFGPGTRLLVL.

This chain links TRBV7-2 with TRBJ2-1; tentatively, D is TRBD2 (5 bases). CDR3 length: 13 residues. Trimming took 4 bases from V and 5 from J, leaving 9 bases between them. From germline, CDR1 is SGHTA and CDR2 FQGNSA. The CDR3 bases are TGTGCCAGCAGCTCCCAGCGGAACAATGAGCAGTTCTTC. Protein: CASSSQRNNEQFF.

Comment on this clonotype: A much larger clone differs by one base, so this may be a read error. The chain's CDR3 is CRASLPRWDNYGYTF. The DNA for the CDR3 is TGCCGTGCTAGTCTCCCCAGGTGGGACAACTATGGCTACACCTTC. V gene TRBV20-1 combines with J gene TRBJ1-2, with D perhaps matching TRBD1 (5 bases). CDR3 size: 15 residues. Germline V gives CDR1 DFQATT, CDR2 SNEGSKA (reference sequence).

This clonotype was recorded many times. CDR3 sequence reads: CSAEDSQNTEAFF. The CDR3 DNA follows: TGCAGCGCCGAGGACAGCCAGAACACTGAAGCTTTCTTT. The chain uses TRBV29-1 and TRBJ1-1, with TRBD1 as a possible D gene (6 bases). Germline CDR1 reads SQVTM; CDR2 reads ANQGSEA. Trimming stripped 7 bases from V and 1 base from J, with 13 bases between. The CDR3 loop spans 13 amino acids.

V gene TRBV5-4 combines with J gene TRBJ2-5, with 8 positions matching TRBD1. CDR3 length equals 14 residues. Unmatched junction bases numbered 7, after V lost 4 bases and J lost 5 bases. In germline, CDR1 is SGHNT, CDR2 YYREEE (reference sequence). The CDR3: CASSPDRAMETQYF. CDR3 DNA: TGTGCCAGCAGCCCGGACAGGGCCATGGAGACCCAGTACTTC.

This clonotype was seen a handful of times. The chain is built from TRBV10-3 and TRBJ2-1, with TRBD2 as a possible D gene (5 bases). The CDR3 length is 11 residues. Trimming cost V 9 bases and J 7 bases, with 10 bases left between them. The V gene's germline CDR1 is ENHRY and CDR2 SYGVKD. The CDR3, as DNA: TGTGCCATTCGGGGTTCGAATGAGCAGTTCTTC. This gives the protein CAIRGSNEQFF.

This clonotype was found many times. This rearrangement joins TRBV5-5 to TRBJ1-5; a possible D gene is TRBD1 (5 bases). Trimming took 5 bases from V and 3 from J, leaving 12 bases between them. Looked up from germline, CDR1 is SGHKS and CDR2 is YYEKEE (reference sequence). The CDR3 runs to 14 residues. The CDR3 DNA reads as TGTGCCAGCAGGAGGGGTATTGACAATCAGCCCCAGCATTTT. Amino acid sequence: CASRRGIDNQPQHF.

This clonotype was detected a few times. The genes are TRBV19 and TRBJ1-1; D unclear. V shed 3 bases and J shed 4 bases, with 6 bases lying between them. This CDR3 has 12 amino acids. Looked up from germline, CDR1 is LNHDA and CDR2 is SQIVND (reference sequence). This chain's CDR3 is CASSIIGTEAFF. Here the CDR3 DNA reads TGTGCCAGTAGTATCATTGGCACTGAAGCTTTCTTT.

This clonotype was seen a handful of times. The chain's CDR3 is CASSLDGGTGGYEQYF. CDR3 in DNA: TGCGCCAGCAGCTTGGACGGCGGGACAGGTGGCTACGAGCAGTACTTC. The J gene is TRBJ2-7, the V gene TRBV5-1; TRBD1 aligns across 8 bases. The CDR3 has 16 amino acids. V trimming: 0 bases; J trimming: 3 bases; junction bases outside the gene matches: 8. Per germline, CDR1 SGHRS and CDR2 YFSETQ.

This chain links TRBV20-1 with TRBJ1-2; D is ambiguous. Per the germline V gene, CDR1 is DFQATT and CDR2 is SNEGSKA (reference sequence). V lost 3 bases to trimming and J lost 4 bases, with 12 bases between them. CDR3 length: 13 residues. The CDR3 here is CSARAITPYGYTF. The CDR3 DNA reads as TGCAGTGCTAGGGCCATCACCCCCTATGGCTACACCTTC.

CDR3 region: CASSLVTQGAYEQYF. Written as DNA, the CDR3 is TGCGCCAGCAGCTTAGTTACCCAGGGAGCCTACGAGCAGTACTTC. The chain carries TRBV5-1 and TRBJ2-7; D is tentatively TRBD1 or TRBD2 (5 bases each). The CDR3 spans 15 residues. CDR1 is SGHRS and CDR2 is YFSETQ in the germline V gene. Trimming left V 2 bases short and J 2 bases short, with 14 bases between.

In this sample, this clonotype turned up many times. The rearrangement uses TRBV7-2 and TRBJ2-1, with TRBD2 as a possible D gene (6 bases). CDR1 and CDR2 (germline): SGHTA, FQGNSA. The CDR3 is made up of 13 amino acids. V lost 6 bases and J 4 bases, leaving 10 bases between the germline ends. In DNA, the CDR3 is TGTGCCAGCAGACGGGACTTTTACAATGAGCAGTTCTTC. It yields the protein CASRRDFYNEQFF.

This clonotype was seen many times. The genes are TRBV5-1 and TRBJ2-2, with D tentatively TRBD1 or TRBD2 (5 bases each). Per the germline V gene, CDR1 is SGHRS and CDR2 is YFSETQ. The CDR3 sequence is 16 residues long. Deletions cut 4 bases from V and 0 bases from J, with 13 bases between. CDR3 loop: CASSKKRGPNTGELFF. In nucleotides, the CDR3 is TGCGCCAGCAGCAAAAAGAGGGGCCCGAACACCGGGGAGCTGTTTTTT.

This clonotype was picked up many times. V is TRBV10-3 and J is TRBJ1-6; D is uncertain. V was trimmed by 8 bases and J by 10 bases, leaving 18 bases between them. The germline V gene has CDR1 ENHRY and CDR2 SYGVKD. This CDR3 is built from 14 residues. The CDR3 bases are TGTGCCATCGGGAGGTCCCAGGAGGCCTCACCCCTCCACTTT. This gives the protein CAIGRSQEASPLHF.

The chain uses TRBV20-1 and TRBJ2-1; no firm D call. Germline-derived CDR1 and CDR2 are DFQATT and SNEGSKA (reference sequence). The CDR3 extends over 12 amino acids. Trimming left V 0 bases short and J 9 bases short, with 9 bases between. The CDR3 is CSARDRYREQFF. The CDR3 DNA follows: TGCAGTGCTAGAGATCGGTATCGTGAGCAGTTCTTC.